This is a list of T cell receptor beta chains from one sample in a study of vaccination and CD4 T cells after COVID-19. Their antigens remain unidentified. TCRdb re-derived calls from the PCR reads in MiXCR, one entry per CDR3 protein. The profile shows about 20,000 distinct CDR3 sequences, roughly 70% of them singletons. The sample comprised CD4+ T cells from blood, cultured in vitro. These receptors came from a human donor who had recovered from COVID-19. Each CDR3 is given with its conserved first and last residue. Fields, in order: D gene, V gene, clone size, CDR3 length, J gene, CDR3 DNA, CDR3 protein. The D gene is left open where the match is weak. Rows may omit the clone size; those that give it use once, few, many or a size class.

>-|TRBV6-5|-|16|TRBJ2-2
TGTGCCAGCAGTTACTTGGACGGGACGAACACCGGGGAGCTGTTTTTT
CASSYLDGTNTGELFF
>TRBD1|TRBV19|few|14|TRBJ2-1
TGTGCCAGCCGGGACAGAAGCTCCTACAATGAGCAGTTCTTC
CASRDRSSYNEQFF
>-|TRBV21-1|few|16|TRBJ1-2
TGTGCCAGCACCGACCTTCGACAGGGGGTAAGTTATGGCTACACCTTC
CASTDLRQGVSYGYTF
>TRBD1|TRBV19|-|17|TRBJ2-4
TGTGCCAGTAGTGTCTTCAGGGGGCTAAGGGCCAAAAACATTCAGTACTTC
CASSVFRGLRAKNIQYF
>-|TRBV11-3|-|13|TRBJ1-4
TGTGCCAGCAGCCGGTCGTCGGTTGAAAAACTGTTTTTT
CASSRSSVEKLFF
>-|TRBV20-1|-|13|TRBJ1-1
TGCAGTGCTAGGGGGCTTGATGGCACTGAAGCTTTCTTT
CSARGLDGTEAFF
>-|TRBV11-1|few|14|TRBJ1-1
TGTGCCAGCAGCCCTCGACCCCAGAACACTGAAGCTTTCTTT
CASSPRPQNTEAFF
>TRBD1|TRBV19|-|18|TRBJ2-2
TGTGCCAGTAGTCCTTTCCTCACAGGGGCCCTAAGAGGCGGGGAGCTGTTTTTT
CASSPFLTGALRGGELFF
>-|TRBV27|-|15|TRBJ2-2
TGTGCCAGCAGCTTCGAGGGAGGGAACACCGGGGAGCTGTTTTTT
CASSFEGGNTGELFF
>-|TRBV19|few|14|TRBJ1-1
TGTGCCAGTAGTATGGACACAATTAACACTGAAGCTTTCTTT
CASSMDTINTEAFF
>-|TRBV19|-|13|TRBJ2-3
TGTGCCAGTACCCCACAGGGAAGAGATACGCAGTATTTT
CASTPQGRDTQYF
>-|TRBV21-1|few|14|TRBJ1-1
TGTGCCAGCAGAAATGGGTCCAAGAACACTGAAGCTTTCTTT
CASRNGSKNTEAFF
>-|TRBV15|few|15|TRBJ1-3
TGTGCCACCAGCAGAGACAGTTTCTCTGGAAACACCATATATTTT
CATSRDSFSGNTIYF
>TRBD1|TRBV6-1|once|18|TRBJ1-1
TGTGCCAGCGTCCCGACAGGGGAAGGGGCCGGGGGAAACACTGAAGCTTTCTTT
CASVPTGEGAGGNTEAFF
>TRBD2|TRBV28|-|15|TRBJ2-7
TGTGCCAGCAGTTTCTCCGGGAGGAAAGACTACGAGCAGTACTTC
CASSFSGRKDYEQYF
>-|TRBV11-2|-|13|TRBJ2-7
TGTGCCAGCAGCCCAGGGGGGTTTTACGAGCAGTACTTC
CASSPGGFYEQYF
>-|TRBV7-6|few|13|TRBJ2-3
TGTGCCAGCAGCTTACCGGGGGTTGGTACGCAGTATTTT
CASSLPGVGTQYF
>-|TRBV25-1|few|12|TRBJ1-2
TGTGCCAGCAGTGGCACAGCCTATGGCTACACCTTC
CASSGTAYGYTF
>-|TRBV7-2|-|15|TRBJ2-5
TGTGCCAGCAGCCACCCTCTACCGACCAAAGAGACCCAGTACTTC
CASSHPLPTKETQYF
>-|TRBV6-1|-|15|TRBJ1-5
TGTGCCAGCAGTGAAGCGGGCCACACCTATCAGCCCCAGCATTTT
CASSEAGHTYQPQHF
>-|TRBV20-1|-|15|TRBJ2-3
TGCAGTGCTAGAGATCCCCGCGGGACCACAGATACGCAGTATTTT
CSARDPRGTTDTQYF
>TRBD1|TRBV20-1|-|15|TRBJ2-3
TGCAGTGCTAGAGAACCGGGACAGGGGGGAGATACGCAGTATTTT
CSAREPGQGGDTQYF
>TRBD1|TRBV7-2|-|13|TRBJ1-1
TGTGCCACCAAGACAGGGATGAACACTGAAGCTTTCTTT
CATKTGMNTEAFF
>-|TRBV2|-|13|TRBJ1-1
TGTGCCAGCAGTGAATTTTCTGGGACTGAAGCTTTCTTT
CASSEFSGTEAFF
>TRBD1|TRBV5-6|-|17|TRBJ1-1
TGTGCCAGCAGCTCCGGGACAGGGGGGTCGAGAATCACTGAAGCTTTCTTT
CASSSGTGGSRITEAFF
>-|TRBV6-2/TRBV6-3|-|15|TRBJ2-3
TGTGCCAGCAGTTATAAGGGGAAATGGACAGATACGCAGTATTTT
CASSYKGKWTDTQYF
>TRBD1|TRBV11-3|-|14|TRBJ2-7
TGTGCCAGCAGCTTACACAGGGGGCTAGACGAGCAGTACTTC
CASSLHRGLDEQYF
>-|TRBV27|few|16|TRBJ2-1
TGTGCCAGCAGTCCCGGGGCGGGGTTATCGTACAATGAGCAGTTCTTC
CASSPGAGLSYNEQFF
>-|TRBV20-1|-|15|TRBJ2-1
TGCAGTGCTAGAGCCTGGGGGTCTAGTTGGGATGAGCAGTTCTTC
CSARAWGSSWDEQFF
>TRBD1|TRBV14|-|16|TRBJ2-3
TGTGCCAGCAGCCATAGGGGGCCCGCCGGCACAGATACGCAGTATTTT
CASSHRGPAGTDTQYF
>TRBD1|TRBV10-3|-|15|TRBJ2-2
TGTGCCATCAGCCCCACGGACAGGGGAACCGGGGAGCTGTTTTTT
CAISPTDRGTGELFF
>TRBD1|TRBV2|-|14|TRBJ2-1
TGTGCCAGCAGCCGACAGGGCACAGTGAATGAGCAGTTCTTC
CASSRQGTVNEQFF
>TRBD1|TRBV11-2|-|16|TRBJ2-3
TGTGCCAGCAGCCTCGCCGGGACAGGGTCCACAGATACGCAGTATTTT
CASSLAGTGSTDTQYF
>TRBD1|TRBV20-1|-|11|TRBJ1-2
TGCAGTGCAAGGGACAGGGCTGGCTACACCTTC
CSARDRAGYTF
>-|TRBV7-2|-|12|TRBJ2-1
TGTGCCAGCAGCCCAAGCTACAATGAGCAGTTCTTC
CASSPSYNEQFF
>-|TRBV20-1|-|13|TRBJ1-5
TGCAGTGCTAGACAGTTTAGCAATCAGCCCCAGCATTTT
CSARQFSNQPQHF
>-|TRBV20-1|-|14|TRBJ1-6
TGCAGTGCTAGAGATCCACGGGCAGGGGCACCCCTCCACTTT
CSARDPRAGAPLHF
>-|TRBV7-9|-|12|TRBJ1-3
TGTGCCAGCAGCTCCGCCGGAAACACCATATATTTT
CASSSAGNTIYF
>-|TRBV5-4|-|15|TRBJ1-2
TGTGCCAGCAGCTACGTGGACAGAAAGGGAGCCGGCTACACCTTC
CASSYVDRKGAGYTF
>-|TRBV20-1|-|13|TRBJ2-5
TGCAGTGCTTTTAAGACTGGCCGAGAGACCCAGTACTTC
CSAFKTGRETQYF
>-|TRBV28|-|14|TRBJ2-5
TGTGCCAGCAAGGAGGCGGGGACAAAAGAGACCCAGTACTTC
CASKEAGTKETQYF
>-|TRBV20-1|-|14|TRBJ2-3
TGCAGTGCCCTGAGCGGACTTAGCACAGATACGCAGTATTTT
CSALSGLSTDTQYF
>-|TRBV7-2|-|11|TRBJ1-2
TGTGCCAGCAGCTCTACAGTCGGCTACACCTTC
CASSSTVGYTF
>-|TRBV7-2|-|16|TRBJ1-3
TGTGCCAGCAGCTCCCAGAGGATGGGAGCTGGAAACACCATATATTTT
CASSSQRMGAGNTIYF
>TRBD2|TRBV20-1|-|18|TRBJ2-1
TGCAGTGCTAGAGATATTATAAGAACTAGCGGTACCTACAATGAGCAGTTCTTC
CSARDIIRTSGTYNEQFF
>TRBD2|TRBV7-2|-|16|TRBJ2-3
TGTGCCAGCAGCTCGACTAGCGGGAGGGCCGGGGATACGCAGTATTTT
CASSSTSGRAGDTQYF
>-|TRBV6-1|-|16|TRBJ2-5
TGTGCCAGCAGCACAGGGGGGGGGGGCTGGGGAGAGACCCAGTACTTC
CASSTGGGGWGETQYF